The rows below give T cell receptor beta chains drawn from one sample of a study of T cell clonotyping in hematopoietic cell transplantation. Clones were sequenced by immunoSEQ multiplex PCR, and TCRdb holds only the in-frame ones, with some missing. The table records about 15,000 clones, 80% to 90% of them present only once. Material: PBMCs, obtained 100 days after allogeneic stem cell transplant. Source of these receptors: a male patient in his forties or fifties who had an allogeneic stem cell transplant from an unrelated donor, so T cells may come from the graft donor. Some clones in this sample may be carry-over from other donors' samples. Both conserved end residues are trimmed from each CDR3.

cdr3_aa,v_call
ASSSSGRYGYT,TRBV7-2
ASSPDGGVGRNEQF,TRBV5-1
ASSRIVPNTEAF,TRBV19
ASSLGPVGGSNQPQH,TRBV5-4
ASWTGSNQPQH,TRBV2
ASTEYWVDTEAF,TRBV19
ASSLDGPGSSDYGYT,TRBV19
ASSEQGGEQY,TRBV2
ASSPTDRVGPNEKLF,TRBV7-9
ASSMGPTNTEAF,TRBV19
ASSLEGGVAGYGYT,TRBV7-2
ASSLSALTTNEKLF,TRBV6-6
ASSLGLNNEKLF,TRBV7-8
ASSSTVVAGGLNEQF,TRBV11-2
SARGYYEQF,TRBV20-1
ASSSLGQSTDTQY,TRBV28
ASSVTGTPNYGYT,TRBV9
ASSEQGNYGYT,TRBV2
ASSGTVQGAGETQY,TRBV28
ASSSALSFRTGELF,TRBV9
ASSRDTGTEAF,TRBV27
ASSKERFRQLSYEQY,TRBV21-1
ASSLANRGRGYT,TRBV7-9
ASSPQTGNTGELF,TRBV5-4
ASSLGSGDRRNEQF,TRBV7-2
ASSLGASSYNEQF,TRBV5-1
ASSIVGRDTEAF,TRBV19
ASSPLAGDTGELF,TRBV5-1
ATRDQGLVGTIY,TRBV6-1
ASNAESGTEAF,TRBV2
ASSLVLSSPLYEQY,TRBV7-2
AIRPGTGGSAGEQY,TRBV10-3
ASSDWGQGVGEQF,TRBV27
ASSLEVGGLRELF,TRBV7-8
ASSPGLAGGEQY,TRBV7-6
ASSQGRMWTEAF,TRBV4-1
ATSRVEGIKY,TRBV15
AWSPTPRGITEAF,TRBV30
ASGQGPNTGELF,TRBV6-1
AISGTGTGVEAF,TRBV10-3
ASIVWDTGNTIY,TRBV2
ASSFGTSAQETQY,TRBV6-6
ARSGRHYEQY,TRBV27
ASSVSGAGVQETQY,TRBV9
ASSLWVGLGSSYEQY,TRBV4-1
ASSSRDRANQPQH,TRBV4-1
ATSGEGTSTDTQY,TRBV15
ASSLDGGGNSPLH,TRBV5-6
ASSVDRGSSSPLH,TRBV19
ASVPTGTGGFEQY,TRBV28
ASSVEGGTMMDTQY,TRBV9
AIRSGTEHTEAF,TRBV10-3
ASSEQGVGDEQY,TRBV2
ASSLEGIRGSHLDEQY,TRBV5-1
ASSRGARENIQY,TRBV19
AWNPGPPDGYT,TRBV30